A selection of T cell receptor beta chains follows, all from one sample in a study of TIL therapy for anti-PD-1-resistant metastatic lung cancer. Generated by immunoSEQ multiplex PCR, the TCRdb table keeps only in-frame clones and is missing some. Of some 60,000 clones in the sample, 69% were seen once. The sequenced sample was blood, obtained at baseline. These receptors were taken from a person between 25 and 79 years old with non-small cell lung cancer. The CDR3 runs from the conserved cysteine through the conserved F or W. A D gene is named only where the DNA matches it firmly. Expanded clones are given a class, and other clones once, few, many or no size at all.

V,D,size,length,CDR3
TRBV28,.,medium-sized,12,CASSTEGYEQYF
TRBV2,TRBD2,.,14,CATRTSGSSYEQFF
TRBV2,.,.,13,CASREGGRDTQYF
TRBV5-4,.,few,17,CASSRGGELFSGNTIYF
TRBV10-2,TRBD2,.,19,CASSDISGRNRGGQETQYF
TRBV6-5,TRBD1,.,14,CASSRTGPGNTIYF
TRBV20-1,.,.,11,CSASGQYEQYF
TRBV9,.,.,16,CASSVGGDLSNQPQHF
TRBV6-4,TRBD1,.,17,CASSDPGPTGGNSPLHF
TRBV5-1,.,.,15,CASSYTAGAVTEAFF
TRBV9,.,once,15,CASSAKVLDTGELFF
TRBV6-5,.,few,13,CASSYSGGTEAFF
TRBV5-1,TRBD2,.,15,CASSSSGASTDTQYF
TRBV7-6,.,.,13,CASSFGRWKTQYF
TRBV14,TRBD2,once,16,CASSQVAGGLTGELFF
TRBV2,.,.,16,CASQAQGPTSSYEQYF
TRBV6-5,.,.,16,CASSYSSPAASYGYTF
TRBV7-9,TRBD2,.,16,CASSSQLAGGTGELFF
TRBV30,.,.,11,CAWTLTDTQYF
TRBV5-1,TRBD2,few,18,CASSLGTSGGFPPDTQYF
TRBV18,TRBD1,few,15,CASSPGTGGEETQYF
TRBV7-3,TRBD1,few,18,CASSNLPGQGAPVEKLFF
TRBV4-1,.,.,17,CASSEAQGSWGAESYLF
TRBV5-5,.,.,14,CASSLYWQGTLLFF
TRBV5-1,TRBD2,.,14,CASGLSSGYNEQFF
TRBV5-8,.,.,15,CASSLGALSTDTQYF
TRBV6-6,.,few,15,CASSYQDSTNEKLFF
TRBV5-5,.,.,15,CASSLVGGFYNEQFF
TRBV10-3,TRBD2,once,16,CAISDTTSGAQETQYF
TRBV5-1,.,few,13,CASSFRGQETQYF
TRBV5-4,.,.,13,CASSPGRIYGYTF
TRBV19,TRBD1,.,13,CASGDRGSETQYF
TRBV19,.,.,14,CASTPRWGEETQYF
TRBV2,TRBD2,.,16,CASSLGLAQLGYEQYF
TRBV7-9,.,.,15,CASSLGAGVYNEQFF
TRBV5-5,.,few,15,CASSLVGQNNEKLFF
TRBV28,.,.,16,CASSFRQTSGANVLTF
TRBV2,.,.,15,CASSRTTDTYNEQFF
TRBV6-8,.,few,14,CASSYSKSGVPQHF
TRBV4-2,TRBD2,once,16,CASSQQAGVLAYEQYF
TRBV11-2,TRBD1,.,15,CASSRMTGIGNEQFF
TRBV30,TRBD1,.,13,CAWSGPGGWELFF
TRBV5-6,TRBD1,.,15,CASSQGQGGWETQYF
TRBV4-1,.,.,14,CASSQDGTRYEQYF
TRBV9,.,once,16,CASSPDPSSSYNEQFF
TRBV7-8,.,.,16,CASSLAARAGTDTQYF
TRBV10-3,.,.,13,CAISGDTSYEQYF
TRBV30,.,.,15,CAWSGARTATYEQYF